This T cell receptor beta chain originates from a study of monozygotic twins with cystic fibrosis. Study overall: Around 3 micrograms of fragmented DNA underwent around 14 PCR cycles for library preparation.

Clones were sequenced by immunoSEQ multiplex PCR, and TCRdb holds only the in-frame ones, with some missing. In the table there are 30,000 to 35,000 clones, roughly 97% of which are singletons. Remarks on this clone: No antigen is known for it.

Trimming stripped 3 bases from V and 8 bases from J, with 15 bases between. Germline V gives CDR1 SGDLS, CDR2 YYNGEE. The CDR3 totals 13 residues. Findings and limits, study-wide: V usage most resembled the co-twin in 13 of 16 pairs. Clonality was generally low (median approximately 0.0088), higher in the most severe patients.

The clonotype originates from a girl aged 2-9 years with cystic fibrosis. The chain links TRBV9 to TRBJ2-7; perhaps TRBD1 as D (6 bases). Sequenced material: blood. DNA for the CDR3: TGTGCCAGCAGCGCAGATCCCGGGACAAAGCAGTACTTC. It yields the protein CASSADPGTKQYF.